This T cell receptor (beta chain) was documented in a study of vaccination and CD4 T cells after COVID-19. The study, taken as a whole, reports: Post-vaccination reactive clonotypes (median 38) did not differ significantly from post-infection (around 23).

Germline CDR1 and CDR2: DFQATT and SNEGSKA (reference sequence). CDR3 size: 12 residues. Trimming took off 5 bases at V and 5 bases at J, with 12 bases between the two ends. The Oncomine TCR Beta short-read assay sequenced DNA from cultured CD4+ T cells. Using the QIAamp micro DNA kit, genomic DNA was extracted from the CD4+ T cells that had been cultured. TCRdb re-analysed the PCR reads in MiXCR, keeping a single row per CDR3 protein. This table holds about 20,000 distinct CDR3 sequences, around 52% found once. Points on this clonotype: Antigen unknown.

Regarding treatment: roughly 11-day PBMC culture with coronavirus spike peptide pools or control peptides (ViraFEST assay). The V call is TRBV20-1, the J call TRBJ1-2, with D unresolved. This clonotype was sampled from a human donor who had recovered from COVID-19. Sequencing input: CD4+ T cells from blood, cultured in vitro. The CDR3 protein is CSAPSVTYGYTF. The CDR3 DNA is TGCAGTGCTCCGAGCGTCACGTATGGCTACACCTTC.